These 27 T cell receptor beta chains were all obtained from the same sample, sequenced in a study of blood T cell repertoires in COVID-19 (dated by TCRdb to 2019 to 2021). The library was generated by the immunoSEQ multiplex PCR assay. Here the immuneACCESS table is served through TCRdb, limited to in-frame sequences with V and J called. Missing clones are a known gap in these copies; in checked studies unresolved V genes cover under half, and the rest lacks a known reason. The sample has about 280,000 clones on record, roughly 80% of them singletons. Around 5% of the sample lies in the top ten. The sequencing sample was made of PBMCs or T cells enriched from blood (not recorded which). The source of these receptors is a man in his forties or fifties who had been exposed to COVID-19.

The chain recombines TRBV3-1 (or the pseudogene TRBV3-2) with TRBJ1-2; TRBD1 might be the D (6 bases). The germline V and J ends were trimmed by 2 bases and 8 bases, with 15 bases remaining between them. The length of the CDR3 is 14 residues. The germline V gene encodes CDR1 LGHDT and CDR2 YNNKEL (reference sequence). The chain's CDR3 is CASSQTTYREGYTF. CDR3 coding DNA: TGTGCCAGCAGCCAAACAACTTACAGGGAAGGCTACACCTTC.

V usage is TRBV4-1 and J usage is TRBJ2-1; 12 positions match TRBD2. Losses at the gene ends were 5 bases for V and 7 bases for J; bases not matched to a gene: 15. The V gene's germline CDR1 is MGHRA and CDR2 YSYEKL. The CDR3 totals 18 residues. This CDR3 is CASSGLAGGRGMRNEQFF. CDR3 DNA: TGCGCCAGCAGCGGGCTAGCGGGAGGGCGGGGGATGCGGAATGAGCAGTTCTTC.

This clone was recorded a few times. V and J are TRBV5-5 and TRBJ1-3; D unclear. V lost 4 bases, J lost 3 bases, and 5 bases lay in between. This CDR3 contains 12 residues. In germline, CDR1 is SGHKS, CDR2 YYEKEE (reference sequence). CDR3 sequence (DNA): TGTGCCAGCAGCCCTTTTGGAAACACCATATATTTT. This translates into CASSPFGNTIYF.

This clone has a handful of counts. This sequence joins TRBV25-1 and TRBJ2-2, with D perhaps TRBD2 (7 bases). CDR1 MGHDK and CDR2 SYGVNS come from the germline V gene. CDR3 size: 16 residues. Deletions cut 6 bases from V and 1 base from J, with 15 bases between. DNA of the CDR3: TGTGCCAGCAGGGGGCGGGGGCAAGGGAACACCGGGGAGCTGTTTTTT. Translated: CASRGRGQGNTGELFF.

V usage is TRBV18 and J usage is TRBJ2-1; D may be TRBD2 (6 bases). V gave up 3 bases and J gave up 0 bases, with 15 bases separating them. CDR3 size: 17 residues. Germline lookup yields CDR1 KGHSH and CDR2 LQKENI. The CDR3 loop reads CASSPLGGLSSYNEQFF. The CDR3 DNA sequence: TGTGCCAGCTCACCCCTGGGGGGACTGAGCTCCTACAATGAGCAGTTCTTC.

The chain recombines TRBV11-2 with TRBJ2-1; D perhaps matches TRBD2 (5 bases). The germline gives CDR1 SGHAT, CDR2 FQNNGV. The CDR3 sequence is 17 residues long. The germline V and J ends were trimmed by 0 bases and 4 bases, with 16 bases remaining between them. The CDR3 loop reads CASSLDRFSAQYNEQFF. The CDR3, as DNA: TGTGCCAGCAGCTTAGATAGGTTTAGCGCTCAATACAATGAGCAGTTCTTC. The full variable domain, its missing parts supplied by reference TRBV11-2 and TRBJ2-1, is EAGVAQSPRYKIIEKRQSVAFWCNPISGHATLYWYQQILGQGPKLLIQFQNNGVVDDSQLPKDRFSAERLKGVDSTLKIQPAKLEDSAVYLCASSLDRFSAQYNEQFFGPGTRLTVL.

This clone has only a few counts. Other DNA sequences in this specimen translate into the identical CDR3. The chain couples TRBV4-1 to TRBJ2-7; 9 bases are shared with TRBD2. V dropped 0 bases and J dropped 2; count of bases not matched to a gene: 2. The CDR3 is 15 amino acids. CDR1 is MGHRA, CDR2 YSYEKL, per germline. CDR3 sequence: CASSQEIAGAYEQYF. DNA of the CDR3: TGCGCCAGCAGCCAAGAAATAGCGGGAGCCTACGAGCAGTACTTC.

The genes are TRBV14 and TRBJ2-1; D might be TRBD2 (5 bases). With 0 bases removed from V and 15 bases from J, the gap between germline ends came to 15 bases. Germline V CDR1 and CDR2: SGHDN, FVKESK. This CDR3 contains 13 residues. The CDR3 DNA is TGTGCCAGCAGCCAAGAGAGGGCAGGAAATCGGTTCTTC. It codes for CASSQERAGNRFF.

CDR3 residues: CASRRGQGDSPLHF. The CDR3, as DNA: TGCGCCAGCAGGCGGGGACAGGGGGATTCACCCCTCCACTTT. The chain links TRBV5-1 to TRBJ1-6, with 11 bases aligning to TRBD1. The CDR3 is 14 amino acids. Germline assignment: CDR1 SGHRS and CDR2 YFSETQ. The trim removed 5 bases at V and 8 bases at J, leaving 3 bases unmatched. Combining the CDR3 with reference TRBV5-1 and TRBJ1-6 gives the whole variable domain KAGVTQTPRYLIKTRGQQVTLSCSPISGHRSVSWYQQTPGQGLQFLFEYFSETQRNKGNFPGRFSGRQFSNSRSEMNVSTLELGDSALYLCASRRGQGDSPLHFGNGTRLTVT.

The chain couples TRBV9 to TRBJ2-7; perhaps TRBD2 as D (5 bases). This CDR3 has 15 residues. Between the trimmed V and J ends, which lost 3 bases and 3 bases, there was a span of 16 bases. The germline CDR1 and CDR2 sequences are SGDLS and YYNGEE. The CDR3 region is CASSARSGIDYEQYF. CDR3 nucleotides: TGTGCCAGCAGCGCACGTTCCGGGATCGACTACGAGCAGTACTTC.

The CDR3: CASSQSAGQVAYEQYF. In DNA, the CDR3 is TGTGCCAGCAGCCAATCTGCGGGGCAGGTTGCCTACGAGCAGTACTTC. This chain uses TRBV4-2 with TRBJ2-7; tentatively, D is TRBD2 (6 bases). CDR3 size: 16 residues. CDR1 is LGHNA, CDR2 YNFKEQ, per germline. V gave up 2 bases and J gave up 2 bases, with 16 bases separating them.

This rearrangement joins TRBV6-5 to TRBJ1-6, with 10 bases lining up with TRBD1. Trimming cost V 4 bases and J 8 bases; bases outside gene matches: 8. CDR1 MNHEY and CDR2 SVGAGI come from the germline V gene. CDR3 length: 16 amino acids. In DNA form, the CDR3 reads TGTGCCAGCAGTTTTTCCTTTGGGACAGGGGATTCACCCCTCCACTTT. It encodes CASSFSFGTGDSPLHF.

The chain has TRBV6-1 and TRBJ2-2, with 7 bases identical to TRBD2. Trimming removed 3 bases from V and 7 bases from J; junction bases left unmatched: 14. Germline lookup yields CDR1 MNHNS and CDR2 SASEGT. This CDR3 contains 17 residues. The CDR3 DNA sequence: TGTGCCAGCAGTGACCCCCCTGGGCGGGAGTTTTTCGGGGAGCTGTTTTTT. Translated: CASSDPPGREFFGELFF.

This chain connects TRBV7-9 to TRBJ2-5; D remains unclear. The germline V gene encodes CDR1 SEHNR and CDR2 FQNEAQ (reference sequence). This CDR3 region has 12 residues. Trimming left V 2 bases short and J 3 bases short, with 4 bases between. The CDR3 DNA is TGTGCCAGCAGCTTACTCGAAGAGACCCAGTACTTC. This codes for CASSLLEETQYF.

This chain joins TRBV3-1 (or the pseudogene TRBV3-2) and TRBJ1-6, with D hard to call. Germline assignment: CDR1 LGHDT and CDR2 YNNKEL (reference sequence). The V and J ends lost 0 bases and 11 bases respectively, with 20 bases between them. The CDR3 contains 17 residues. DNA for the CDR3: TGTGCCAGCAGCCAAGATCGGTGGGGAGACATTCTAGCACCCCTCCACTTT. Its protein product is CASSQDRWGDILAPLHF.

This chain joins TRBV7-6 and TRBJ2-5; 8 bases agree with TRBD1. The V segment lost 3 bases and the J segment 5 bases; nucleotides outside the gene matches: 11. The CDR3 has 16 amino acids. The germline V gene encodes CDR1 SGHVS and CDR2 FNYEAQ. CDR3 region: CASSFSDRGVLETQYF. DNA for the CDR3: TGTGCCAGCAGCTTCTCCGACAGGGGCGTTTTGGAGACCCAGTACTTC.

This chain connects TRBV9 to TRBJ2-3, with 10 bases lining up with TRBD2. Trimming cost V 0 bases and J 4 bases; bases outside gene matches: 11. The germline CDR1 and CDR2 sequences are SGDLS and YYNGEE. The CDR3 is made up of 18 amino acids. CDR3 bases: TGTGCCAGCAGCGTAGAGGGGCTAGCGGGAGTTCTTGCAGATACGCAGTATTTT. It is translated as CASSVEGLAGVLADTQYF.

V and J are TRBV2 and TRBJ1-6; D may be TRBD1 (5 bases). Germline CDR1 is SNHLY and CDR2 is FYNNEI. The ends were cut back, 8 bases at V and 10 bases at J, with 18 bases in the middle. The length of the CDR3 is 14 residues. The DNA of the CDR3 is TGTGCCAGCTCCCGCGGCGCAGGGATATCACCCCTCCACTTT. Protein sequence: CASSRGAGISPLHF.

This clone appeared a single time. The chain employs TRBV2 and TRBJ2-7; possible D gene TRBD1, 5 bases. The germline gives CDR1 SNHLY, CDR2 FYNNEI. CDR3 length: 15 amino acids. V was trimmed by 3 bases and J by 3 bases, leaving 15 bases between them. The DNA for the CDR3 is TGTGCCAGCAGTGAGGGGCAAGGCTATTACTACGAGCAGTACTTC. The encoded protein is CASSEGQGYYYEQYF.

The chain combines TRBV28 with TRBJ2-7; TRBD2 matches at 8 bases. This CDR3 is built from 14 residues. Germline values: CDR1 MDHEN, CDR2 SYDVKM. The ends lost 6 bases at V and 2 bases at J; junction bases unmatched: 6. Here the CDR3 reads CASRHSGTPYEQYF. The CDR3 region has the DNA TGTGCCAGCAGGCATAGCGGGACTCCCTACGAGCAGTACTTC.

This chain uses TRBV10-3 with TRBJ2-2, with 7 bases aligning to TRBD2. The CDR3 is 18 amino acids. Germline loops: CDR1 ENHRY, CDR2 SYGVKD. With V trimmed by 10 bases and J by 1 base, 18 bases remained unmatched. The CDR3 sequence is CATIEGRGSGRNTGELFF. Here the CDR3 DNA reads TGTGCCACTATTGAGGGCCGCGGGAGTGGGCGGAACACCGGGGAGCTGTTTTTT.

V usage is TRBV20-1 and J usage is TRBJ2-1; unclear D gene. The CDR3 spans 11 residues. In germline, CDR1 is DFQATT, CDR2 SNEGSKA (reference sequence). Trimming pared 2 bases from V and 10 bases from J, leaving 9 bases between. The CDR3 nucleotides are TGCAGTGCTAGACCTTCTCGGGAGCAGTTCTTC. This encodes CSARPSREQFF.

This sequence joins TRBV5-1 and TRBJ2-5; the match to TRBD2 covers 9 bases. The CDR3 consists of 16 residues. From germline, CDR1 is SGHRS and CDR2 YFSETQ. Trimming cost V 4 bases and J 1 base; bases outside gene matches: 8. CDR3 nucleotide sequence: TGCGCCAGCAGCAGGTTAGCGGGAGACTTCCAAGAGACCCAGTACTTC. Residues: CASSRLAGDFQETQYF.

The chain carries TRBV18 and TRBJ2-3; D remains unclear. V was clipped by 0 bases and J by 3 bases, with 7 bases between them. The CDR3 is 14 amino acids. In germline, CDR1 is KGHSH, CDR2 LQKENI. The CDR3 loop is CASSPPSATDTQYF. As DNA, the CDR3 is TGTGCCAGCTCACCACCTTCTGCGACAGATACGCAGTATTTT.

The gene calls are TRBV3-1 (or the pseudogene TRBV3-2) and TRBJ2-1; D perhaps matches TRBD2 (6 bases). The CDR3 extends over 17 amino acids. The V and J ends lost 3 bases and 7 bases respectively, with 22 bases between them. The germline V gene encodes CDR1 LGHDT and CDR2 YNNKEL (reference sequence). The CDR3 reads CASSQNALAFRGNEQFF. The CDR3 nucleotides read TGTGCCAGCAGCCAGAATGCCCTAGCGTTCAGAGGGAATGAGCAGTTCTTC.

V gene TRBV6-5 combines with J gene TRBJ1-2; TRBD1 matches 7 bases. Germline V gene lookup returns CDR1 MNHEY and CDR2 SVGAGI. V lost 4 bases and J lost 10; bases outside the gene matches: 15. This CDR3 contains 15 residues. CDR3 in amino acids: CASSFMKETGPDYTF. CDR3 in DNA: TGTGCCAGCAGTTTTATGAAAGAGACAGGGCCAGACTACACCTTC.

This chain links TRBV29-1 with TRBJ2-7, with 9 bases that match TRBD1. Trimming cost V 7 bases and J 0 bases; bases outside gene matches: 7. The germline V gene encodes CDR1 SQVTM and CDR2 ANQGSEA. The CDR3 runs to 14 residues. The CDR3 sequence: CSAGQGSGSYEQYF. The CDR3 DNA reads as TGCAGCGCAGGACAGGGGTCGGGCTCCTACGAGCAGTACTTC.